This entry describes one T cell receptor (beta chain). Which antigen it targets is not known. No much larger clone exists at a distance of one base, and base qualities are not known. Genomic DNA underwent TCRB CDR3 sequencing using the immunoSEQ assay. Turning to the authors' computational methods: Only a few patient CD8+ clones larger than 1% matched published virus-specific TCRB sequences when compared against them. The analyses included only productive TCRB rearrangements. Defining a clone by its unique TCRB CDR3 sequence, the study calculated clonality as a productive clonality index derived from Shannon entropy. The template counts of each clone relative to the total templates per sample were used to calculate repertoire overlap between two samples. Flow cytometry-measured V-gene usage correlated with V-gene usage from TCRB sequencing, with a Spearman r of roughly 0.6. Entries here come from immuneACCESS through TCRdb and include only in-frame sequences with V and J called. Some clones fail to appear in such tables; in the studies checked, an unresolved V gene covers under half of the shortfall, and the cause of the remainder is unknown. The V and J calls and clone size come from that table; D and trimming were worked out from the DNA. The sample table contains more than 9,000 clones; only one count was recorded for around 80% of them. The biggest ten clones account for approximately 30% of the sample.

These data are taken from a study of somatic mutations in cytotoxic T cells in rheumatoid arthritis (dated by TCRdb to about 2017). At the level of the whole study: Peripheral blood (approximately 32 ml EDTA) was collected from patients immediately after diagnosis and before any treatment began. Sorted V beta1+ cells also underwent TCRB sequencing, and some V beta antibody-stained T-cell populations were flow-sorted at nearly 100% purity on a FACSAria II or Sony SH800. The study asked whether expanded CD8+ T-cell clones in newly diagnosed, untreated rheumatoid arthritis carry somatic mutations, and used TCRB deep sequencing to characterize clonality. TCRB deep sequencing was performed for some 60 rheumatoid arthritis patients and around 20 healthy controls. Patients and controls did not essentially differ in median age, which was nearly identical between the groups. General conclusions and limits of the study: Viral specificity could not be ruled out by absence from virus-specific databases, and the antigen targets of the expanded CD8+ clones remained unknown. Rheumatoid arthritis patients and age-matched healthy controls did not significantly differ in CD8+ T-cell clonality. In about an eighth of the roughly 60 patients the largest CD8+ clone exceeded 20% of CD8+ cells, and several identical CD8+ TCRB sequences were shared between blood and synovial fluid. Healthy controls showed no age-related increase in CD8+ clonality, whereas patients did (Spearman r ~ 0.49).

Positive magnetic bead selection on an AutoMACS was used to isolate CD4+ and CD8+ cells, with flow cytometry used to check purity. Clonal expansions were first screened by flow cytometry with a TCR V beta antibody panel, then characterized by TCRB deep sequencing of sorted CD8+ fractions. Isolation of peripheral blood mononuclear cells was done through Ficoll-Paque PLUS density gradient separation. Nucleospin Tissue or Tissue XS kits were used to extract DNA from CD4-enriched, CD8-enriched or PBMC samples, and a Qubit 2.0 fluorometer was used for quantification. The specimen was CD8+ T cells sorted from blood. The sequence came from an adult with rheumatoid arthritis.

The DNA sequence is TGCGCCAGCAGCTGGGCGGAGCTGAACACTGAAGCTTTCTTT. The translation is CASSWAELNTEAFF. The chain uses TRBV5-1 and TRBJ1-1; the D gene cannot be resolved reliably. The CDR3 runs 14 residues from the cysteine to the phenylalanine. The only DNA kept is the CDR3, 42 bases in frame from the first base. The V and J ends are trimmed by 3 bases and 0 bases, leaving 9 bases between them. CDR1 and CDR2 are read off the germline V gene as SGHRS and YFSETQ.